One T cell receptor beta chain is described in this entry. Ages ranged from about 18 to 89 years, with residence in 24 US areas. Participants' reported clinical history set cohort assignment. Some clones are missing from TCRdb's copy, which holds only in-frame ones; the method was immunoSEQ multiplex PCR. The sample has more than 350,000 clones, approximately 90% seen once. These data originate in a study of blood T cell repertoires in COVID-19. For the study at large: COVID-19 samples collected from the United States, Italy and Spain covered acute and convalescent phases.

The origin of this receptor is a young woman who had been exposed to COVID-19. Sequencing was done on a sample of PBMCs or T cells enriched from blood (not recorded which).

CDR3 region: CASMGTGGSHQPQHF. As DNA, the CDR3 is TGTGCCAGCATGGGGACAGGGGGTTCCCATCAGCCCCAGCATTTT. The rearrangement joins TRBV28 to TRBJ1-5, with TRBD1 identical over 11 bases. V lost 7 bases to trimming and J lost 5 bases; unmatched junction nucleotides: 7. The V gene's germline CDR1 is MDHEN and CDR2 SYDVKM. This CDR3 comprises 15 residues. Full variable domain (missing parts from reference TRBV28 and TRBJ1-5): DVKVTQSSRYLVKRTGEKVFLECVQDMDHENMFWYRQDPGLGLRLIYFSYDVKMKEKGDIPEGYSVSREKKERFSLILESASTNQTSMYLCASMGTGGSHQPQHFGDGTRLSIL.